The rows below give T cell receptor beta chains drawn from one sample of a study of Ad26.COV2.S vaccination and SARS-CoV-2 variants. Profiled with immunoSEQ multiplex PCR; TCRdb holds only in-frame clones, not every one. The profile shows 350,000 to 500,000 clones, about 90% of them singletons. Specimen: peripheral blood, collected in a trial of Ad26.COV2.S vaccine versus placebo. These receptor sequences come from a person aged 18-60 years who received the Ad26.COV2.S COVID-19 vaccine or a placebo. Each CDR3 is given with its conserved first and last residue. D genes are given only for firm matches. Rows give clone size only sometimes, using once, few, many, or a class for an expanded clone.

v_gene: TRBV19; abundance: few; d_gene: TRBD2; j_gene: TRBJ2-7; CDR3aa: CASSIQAGAYYEQYF; CDR3nt: TGTGCCAGTAGTATCCAAGCGGGAGCGTATTACGAGCAGTACTTC
v_gene: TRBV12-3/TRBV12-4; abundance: .; d_gene: TRBD1; j_gene: TRBJ1-1; CDR3aa: CASRKGQGGSF; CDR3nt: TGTGCCAGCAGGAAGGGACAGGGAGGGTCCTTT
v_gene: TRBV7-2; abundance: .; d_gene: .; j_gene: TRBJ2-3; CDR3aa: CASSLSGGRTDTQYF; CDR3nt: TGTGCCAGCAGCTTATCAGGGGGGCGCACAGATACGCAGTATTTT
v_gene: TRBV18; abundance: .; d_gene: TRBD2; j_gene: TRBJ2-3; CDR3aa: CASSPTPGGGTSTDTQYF; CDR3nt: TGTGCCAGCTCACCAACCCCCGGCGGGGGGACTAGCACAGATACGCAGTATTTT
v_gene: TRBV10-3; abundance: .; d_gene: .; j_gene: TRBJ2-3; CDR3aa: CAISESTGGEDTQYF; CDR3nt: TGTGCCATCAGTGAGTCTACCGGGGGCGAAGATACGCAGTATTTT
v_gene: TRBV6-2/TRBV6-3; abundance: .; d_gene: .; j_gene: TRBJ2-3; CDR3aa: CASSYSSVVTDTQYF; CDR3nt: TGTGCCAGCAGTTACTCGTCAGTGGTCACAGATACGCAGTATTTT
v_gene: TRBV27; abundance: .; d_gene: .; j_gene: TRBJ2-3; CDR3aa: CASTFLGGSTDTQYF; CDR3nt: TGTGCCAGCACTTTCTTAGGGGGTAGCACAGATACGCAGTATTTT
v_gene: TRBV5-4; abundance: .; d_gene: .; j_gene: TRBJ1-5; CDR3aa: CASSEGVGSNQPQHF; CDR3nt: TGTGCCAGCAGCGAGGGAGTTGGGAGCAATCAGCCCCAGCATTTT
v_gene: TRBV6-5; abundance: .; d_gene: .; j_gene: TRBJ2-7; CDR3aa: CASSYSIWDRYEQYF; CDR3nt: TGTGCCAGCAGTTACTCGATATGGGACCGCTACGAGCAGTACTTC
v_gene: TRBV27; abundance: .; d_gene: TRBD2; j_gene: TRBJ2-2; CDR3aa: CASSPGLAGVSGELFF; CDR3nt: TGTGCCAGCAGCCCCGGTCTAGCGGGAGTCTCCGGGGAGCTGTTTTTT
v_gene: TRBV5-1; abundance: .; d_gene: TRBD2; j_gene: TRBJ2-7; CDR3aa: CASSMGLAIYEQYF; CDR3nt: TGCGCCAGCAGCATGGGACTAGCTATCTACGAGCAGTACTTC
v_gene: TRBV27; abundance: .; d_gene: .; j_gene: TRBJ1-6; CDR3aa: CASSYRGDNSPLHF; CDR3nt: TGTGCCAGCAGTTACCGGGGAGATAATTCACCCCTCCACTTT
v_gene: TRBV24-1; abundance: once; d_gene: .; j_gene: TRBJ1-2; CDR3aa: CATSDRGTRGYTF; CDR3nt: TGTGCCACCAGTGATCGCGGGACTCGGGGCTACACCTTC
v_gene: TRBV4-2; abundance: .; d_gene: .; j_gene: TRBJ2-5; CDR3aa: CASSPTQLDSQPHQETQYF; CDR3nt: TGTGCCAGCAGCCCAACACAATTGGACAGCCAGCCGCACCAAGAGACCCAGTACTTC
v_gene: TRBV7-8; abundance: .; d_gene: TRBD1; j_gene: TRBJ2-7; CDR3aa: CASSFRQGYYEQYF; CDR3nt: TGTGCCAGCAGCTTCAGACAGGGCTACTACGAGCAGTACTTC
v_gene: TRBV5-6; abundance: .; d_gene: .; j_gene: TRBJ1-6; CDR3aa: CASTQDRKYNSPLHF; CDR3nt: TGTGCCAGCACCCAGGACAGAAAGTATAATTCACCCCTCCACTTT
v_gene: TRBV7-8; abundance: .; d_gene: .; j_gene: TRBJ2-4; CDR3aa: CASSLGAGKNIQYF; CDR3nt: TGTGCCAGCAGCTTAGGAGCAGGGAAAAACATTCAGTACTTC
v_gene: TRBV21-1; abundance: .; d_gene: .; j_gene: TRBJ2-7; CDR3aa: CASSTNRDPTPTSEYEQYF; CDR3nt: TGTGCCAGCAGCACGAACCGGGACCCCACTCCTACGAGTGAATACGAGCAGTACTTC
v_gene: TRBV28; abundance: .; d_gene: .; j_gene: TRBJ2-1; CDR3aa: CATGHNEQFF; CDR3nt: TGTGCCACCGGACACAATGAGCAGTTCTTC
v_gene: TRBV2; abundance: once; d_gene: TRBD2; j_gene: TRBJ2-2; CDR3aa: CASRWSRTSGDTGELFF; CDR3nt: TGTGCCAGCAGGTGGAGTCGGACTAGCGGAGACACCGGGGAGCTGTTTTTT
v_gene: TRBV6-2/TRBV6-3; abundance: .; d_gene: TRBD2; j_gene: TRBJ2-1; CDR3aa: CASSYSWASGTSGMGEQFF; CDR3nt: TGTGCCAGCAGTTACTCCTGGGCTAGCGGGACTAGCGGGATGGGTGAGCAGTTCTTC
v_gene: TRBV28; abundance: .; d_gene: .; j_gene: TRBJ2-3; CDR3aa: CASTLDVGDTQYF; CDR3nt: TGTGCCAGCACTTTGGATGTGGGAGATACGCAGTATTTT
v_gene: TRBV28; abundance: .; d_gene: TRBD2; j_gene: TRBJ2-1; CDR3aa: CASRPGLAEGYNEQFF; CDR3nt: TGTGCCAGCAGACCCGGACTAGCGGAAGGATACAATGAGCAGTTCTTC
v_gene: TRBV27; abundance: .; d_gene: .; j_gene: TRBJ1-1; CDR3aa: CASSLGSANTEAFF; CDR3nt: TGTGCCAGCAGTTTGGGGAGCGCGAACACTGAAGCTTTCTTT
v_gene: TRBV27; abundance: once; d_gene: TRBD1; j_gene: TRBJ1-4; CDR3aa: CASSLFGTDEKLFF; CDR3nt: TGTGCCAGCAGTTTATTCGGGACAGATGAAAAACTGTTTTTT
v_gene: TRBV18; abundance: .; d_gene: .; j_gene: TRBJ2-7; CDR3aa: CASSPRDWSSYEQYF; CDR3nt: TGTGCCAGCTCACCCCGGGACTGGAGCTCCTACGAGCAGTACTTC
v_gene: TRBV11-2; abundance: .; d_gene: .; j_gene: TRBJ1-3; CDR3aa: CASSSHPGNTIYF; CDR3nt: TGTGCCAGCAGCTCCCACCCTGGAAACACCATATATTTT
v_gene: TRBV2; abundance: .; d_gene: .; j_gene: TRBJ2-7; CDR3aa: CASSPNLDRSYEQYF; CDR3nt: TGTGCCAGCAGCCCAAATCTCGACAGGTCTTACGAGCAGTACTTC
v_gene: TRBV10-3; abundance: .; d_gene: TRBD1; j_gene: TRBJ2-7; CDR3aa: CAISEGTGGPYEQYF; CDR3nt: TGTGCCATCAGTGAAGGGACAGGGGGACCCTACGAGCAGTACTTC
v_gene: TRBV20-1; abundance: once; d_gene: .; j_gene: TRBJ2-7; CDR3aa: CSALLREQYF; CDR3nt: TGCAGTGCACTTCTGCGAGAGCAGTACTTC
v_gene: TRBV9; abundance: once; d_gene: TRBD1; j_gene: TRBJ2-7; CDR3aa: CASSGGAGGWEQYF; CDR3nt: TGTGCCAGCAGCGGAGGCGCAGGGGGCTGGGAGCAGTACTTC
v_gene: TRBV20-1; abundance: .; d_gene: .; j_gene: TRBJ2-5; CDR3aa: CSASGLAQYF; CDR3nt: TGCAGTGCTAGTGGCCTTGCCCAGTACTTC
v_gene: TRBV27; abundance: .; d_gene: .; j_gene: TRBJ1-2; CDR3aa: CASSPGYGYTF; CDR3nt: TGTGCCAGCAGCCCAGGATATGGCTACACCTTC
v_gene: TRBV7-2; abundance: .; d_gene: .; j_gene: TRBJ2-7; CDR3aa: CASSLALGGYEQYF; CDR3nt: TGTGCCAGCAGCTTAGCGCTTGGGGGTTACGAGCAGTACTTC
v_gene: TRBV11-2; abundance: once; d_gene: TRBD1; j_gene: TRBJ2-7; CDR3aa: CASSLDGTGPYEQYF; CDR3nt: TGTGCCAGCAGCTTAGATGGGACAGGGCCCTACGAGCAGTACTTC
v_gene: TRBV19; abundance: .; d_gene: TRBD2; j_gene: TRBJ2-3; CDR3aa: CASSIETSGSPDTQYF; CDR3nt: TGTGCCAGTAGTATTGAGACTAGCGGGAGTCCAGATACGCAGTATTTT
v_gene: TRBV28; abundance: .; d_gene: .; j_gene: TRBJ2-1; CDR3aa: CASSLPPAVAAYNEQFF; CDR3nt: TGTGCCAGCAGTTTACCCCCTGCGGTAGCGGCTTACAATGAGCAGTTCTTC
v_gene: TRBV11-2; abundance: .; d_gene: TRBD2; j_gene: TRBJ2-7; CDR3aa: CASSLVGLAGAQTYEQYF; CDR3nt: TGTGCCAGCAGCTTAGTGGGACTAGCGGGAGCCCAAACCTACGAGCAGTACTTC
v_gene: TRBV7-9; abundance: .; d_gene: .; j_gene: TRBJ1-4; CDR3aa: CASSRQAENEKLFF; CDR3nt: TGTGCCAGCAGCCGACAGGCGGAGAATGAAAAACTGTTTTTT
v_gene: TRBV5-1; abundance: once; d_gene: .; j_gene: TRBJ2-3; CDR3aa: CASSLVAGTDTQYF; CDR3nt: TGCGCCAGCAGCTTGGTCGCGGGCACAGATACGCAGTATTTT
v_gene: TRBV30; abundance: .; d_gene: .; j_gene: TRBJ2-1; CDR3aa: CAWSPDGLADNEQFF; CDR3nt: TGTGCCTGGAGTCCCGATGGACTGGCTGACAATGAGCAGTTCTTC
v_gene: TRBV19; abundance: .; d_gene: .; j_gene: TRBJ1-1; CDR3aa: CATTTGEAFLNTEAFF; CDR3nt: TGTGCCACCACCACCGGGGAGGCGTTCCTGAACACTGAAGCTTTCTTT
v_gene: TRBV2; abundance: .; d_gene: .; j_gene: TRBJ2-2; CDR3aa: CASSLTGDDTGELFF; CDR3nt: TGTGCCAGCAGCCTGACAGGAGATGACACCGGGGAGCTGTTTTTT
v_gene: TRBV19; abundance: .; d_gene: TRBD2; j_gene: TRBJ2-1; CDR3aa: CASSGTSGSYNEQFF; CDR3nt: TGTGCCAGTAGTGGGACTAGCGGGTCCTACAATGAGCAGTTCTTC
v_gene: TRBV3-1/TRBV3-2; abundance: .; d_gene: TRBD2; j_gene: TRBJ2-7; CDR3aa: CASSQVRLAGEQYF; CDR3nt: TGTGCCAGCAGCCAAGTTAGACTAGCGGGGGAGCAGTACTTC
v_gene: TRBV9; abundance: .; d_gene: .; j_gene: TRBJ2-7; CDR3aa: CASSVQGDEQYF; CDR3nt: TGTGCCAGCAGCGTACAAGGGGACGAGCAGTACTTC
v_gene: TRBV19; abundance: .; d_gene: TRBD1; j_gene: TRBJ2-2; CDR3aa: CASSQDRVVTGELFF; CDR3nt: TGTGCCAGTAGTCAAGACAGGGTCGTCACCGGGGAGCTGTTTTTT
v_gene: TRBV28; abundance: .; d_gene: .; j_gene: TRBJ2-5; CDR3aa: CASSLWTETQYF; CDR3nt: TGTGCCAGCAGTTTGTGGACCGAGACCCAGTACTTC
v_gene: TRBV4-1; abundance: .; d_gene: .; j_gene: TRBJ2-2; CDR3aa: CASSQALGGRGTGELFF; CDR3nt: TGCGCCAGCAGCCAGGCCCTAGGGGGGAGGGGGACCGGGGAGCTGTTTTTT
v_gene: TRBV5-1; abundance: .; d_gene: TRBD2; j_gene: TRBJ2-1; CDR3aa: CASSAGTRGEADDGNEQFF; CDR3nt: TGCGCCAGCAGCGCCGGGACTAGGGGAGAAGCGGACGACGGCAATGAGCAGTTCTTC